Listed here are 30 T cell receptor beta chains from one sample, sequenced in a study of control samples from healthy donors and cancer patients. Only in-frame clones appear in the TCRdb table, and some are missing; sequencing was by immunoSEQ multiplex PCR. The repertoire holds roughly 400,000 clones, 75% to 95% seen once, with 6% to 7% in the top ten. The sequenced sample was PBMCs. Receptor source: a man in his forties with head and neck cancer.

This clone showed up just a few times. The chain combines TRBV7-6 with TRBJ1-4; D call uncertain. CDR1 and CDR2 from the germline V gene are SGHVS and FNYEAQ. The CDR3 extends over 15 amino acids. Trimming left V 0 bases short and J 4 bases short, with 9 bases between. CDR3 amino acids: CASSLAPSGNEKLFF. As DNA, the CDR3 is TGTGCCAGCAGCTTAGCGCCTAGCGGTAATGAAAAACTGTTTTTT.

The genes are TRBV11-2 and TRBJ1-1; 7 bases line up with TRBD1. Germline V CDR1 and CDR2: SGHAT, FQNNGV. After removal of 0 bases from V and 0 bases from J, the junction contained 4 bases not matched to a gene. This CDR3 spans 16 amino acids. The CDR3 loop is CASSLDQGGLNTEAFF. For the CDR3, the DNA is TGTGCCAGCAGCTTAGATCAGGGGGGACTGAACACTGAAGCTTTCTTT.

V is TRBV6-2 or TRBV6-3 and J is TRBJ2-7; D remains ambiguous. This CDR3 has 11 amino acids. Germline V gene data show CDR1 as MNHEY and CDR2 as SVGEGT. V was pared by 6 bases and J by 5 bases, with 8 bases between. Written as DNA, the CDR3 is TGTGCCAGCAGCCCGGCCCACGAGCAGTACTTC. Amino acid sequence: CASSPAHEQYF.

This chain uses TRBV15 with TRBJ1-2; 9 positions agree with TRBD1. Trimming cost V 1 base and J 5 bases; bases outside gene matches: 8. This CDR3 has 16 residues. Germline CDR1 and CDR2: LNHNV and YYDKDF (reference sequence). DNA of the CDR3: TGTGCCACCAGCAGAGGGGGACAGGGAGCGGGATATGGCTACACCTTC. Amino acids: CATSRGGQGAGYGYTF.

CDR3 sequence: CASSRTAYEQYF. The CDR3 nucleotides read TGTGCCAGCAGTAGGACAGCATACGAGCAGTACTTC. The rearrangement joins TRBV6-6 to TRBJ2-7; D perhaps matches TRBD1 (6 bases). V shed 5 bases and J shed 4 bases, with 9 bases lying between them. This CDR3 region has 12 residues. From germline, CDR1 is MNHNY and CDR2 SVGAGI (reference sequence).

In its sample, this clone was seen once. The genes are TRBV9 and TRBJ1-1; TRBD1 is a possible D gene (6 bases). CDR3 size: 13 residues. Germline CDR1 and CDR2: SGDLS and YYNGEE. V was shortened by 1 base and J by 4 bases, with 8 bases between the two germline ends. CDR3 nucleotides: TGTGCCAGCAGCGTAACAGGGACCACTGAAGCTTTCTTT. It is translated as CASSVTGTTEAFF.

The rearrangement uses TRBV9 and TRBJ1-2, with TRBD1 identical over 10 bases. The germline CDR1 and CDR2 sequences are SGDLS and YYNGEE. V was clipped by 4 bases and J by 2 bases; unmatched bases: 5. CDR3 length: 15 amino acids. The chain's CDR3 is CASSPDRGRNYGYTF. The DNA for the CDR3 is TGTGCCAGCAGCCCCGACAGGGGGCGCAACTATGGCTACACCTTC.

The chain recombines TRBV5-6 with TRBJ1-3, with D tentatively TRBD1 (5 bases). V was cut by 4 bases and J by 2 bases, with 19 bases left in between. CDR1 and CDR2 (germline): SGHDT, YYEEEE. CDR3 length equals 17 residues. The DNA for the CDR3 is TGTGCCAGCAGCCCAGGACTCAGGGTTATCCCTGGAAACACCATATATTTT. It codes for CASSPGLRVIPGNTIYF.

The V call is TRBV19, the J call TRBJ1-5, with no clear D. Deletions cut 2 bases from V and 2 bases from J, with 7 bases between. Germline V CDR1 and CDR2: LNHDA, SQIVND (reference sequence). The CDR3 runs 14 residues. CDR3 sequence (DNA): TGTGCCAGTAGTATACTGATCCGCAATCAGCCCCAGCATTTT. Translating it yields CASSILIRNQPQHF. Based on the CDR3 plus reference TRBV19 and TRBJ1-5, the full variable domain is DGGITQSPKYLFRKEGQNVTLSCEQNLNHDAMYWYRQDPGQGLRLIYYSQIVNDFQKGDIAEGYSVSREKKESFPLTVTSAQKNPTAFYLCASSILIRNQPQHFGDGTRLSIL.

The chain couples TRBV6-4 to TRBJ2-2; D uncertain. This CDR3 comprises 14 residues. Germline CDR1 and CDR2: MRHNA and SNTAGT. The germline V and J ends were trimmed by 11 bases and 6 bases, with 19 bases remaining between them. CDR3 in amino acids: CAPNGHRQSGELFF. The CDR3 DNA follows: TGTGCCCCAAATGGCCATAGACAATCCGGGGAGCTGTTTTTT.

The genes are TRBV27 and TRBJ2-3; 9 bases are a match to TRBD2. The CDR3 is made up of 18 amino acids. The germline gives CDR1 MNHEY, CDR2 SMNVEV (reference sequence). J lost 1 base, V lost 2 bases, and 10 bases had no gene match. Written as DNA, the CDR3 is TGTGCCAGCAGTTTAAAGGGCGGGAGGGCCCTCGGCACAGATACGCAGTATTTT. This translates into CASSLKGGRALGTDTQYF.

V usage is TRBV27 and J usage is TRBJ1-6, with 8 positions matching TRBD1. The germline gives CDR1 MNHEY, CDR2 SMNVEV (reference sequence). The junction had 2 bases not matched to a gene; V was cut back by 3 bases and J by 7 bases. The CDR3 covers 14 residues. The chain's CDR3 is CASSFRQGNSPLHF. In DNA form, the CDR3 reads TGTGCCAGCAGTTTTCGACAGGGGAATTCACCCCTCCACTTT.

The CDR3 bases are TGTGCCAGCAGCTTGGGATATCGGAACACTGAAGCTTTCTTT. Translated: CASSLGYRNTEAFF. V is TRBV5-6 and J is TRBJ1-1; D unresolved. CDR1 and CDR2 (germline): SGHDT, YYEEEE. Trimming removed 0 bases from V and 1 base from J, with 7 bases in between. The CDR3 has 14 amino acids.

The chain recombines TRBV28 with TRBJ2-2; 7 positions match TRBD2. V gave up 2 bases and J gave up 5 bases; unmatched junction bases: 5. The germline CDR1 and CDR2 sequences are MDHEN and SYDVKM. There are 15 residues in the CDR3. DNA of the CDR3: TGTGCCAGCAGTTTAGCGGGAGTGCGGACCGGGGAGCTGTTTTTT. It encodes CASSLAGVRTGELFF.

The chain links TRBV2 to TRBJ2-1; possibly TRBD1 for D (5 bases). This CDR3 spans 13 amino acids. CDR1 SNHLY and CDR2 FYNNEI come from the germline V gene. The V and J ends lost 4 bases and 4 bases respectively, with 8 bases between them. The CDR3 sequence is CASSGAGYNEQFF. The CDR3 coding sequence is TGTGCCAGCAGTGGGGCAGGGTACAATGAGCAGTTCTTC.

The rearrangement joins TRBV6-5 to TRBJ2-1; TRBD2 agrees at 7 bases. Germline V CDR1 and CDR2: MNHEY, SVGAGI. This CDR3 has 14 amino acids. With 4 bases clipped from V and 9 bases from J, the junction kept 9 bases outside the gene matches. The CDR3 loop reads CASSSTGGTGEQFF. The CDR3 region has the DNA TGTGCCAGCAGTTCGACGGGGGGAACGGGTGAGCAGTTCTTC.

This clone was detected only a few times. J is TRBJ1-5 and V is TRBV19, with unresolved D. The CDR3 has 13 amino acids. CDR1 and CDR2 (germline): LNHDA, SQIVND (reference sequence). Trimming removed 10 bases at V and 7 bases at J, with 17 bases between. CDR3 bases: TGTGCCACTCAACTAAGGTTTGGCCAGCCCCAGCATTTT. Translating gives CATQLRFGQPQHF.

The rearrangement uses TRBV3-1 (or the pseudogene TRBV3-2) and TRBJ1-1; D is uncertain. Germline-derived CDR1 and CDR2 are LGHDT and YNNKEL (reference sequence). This CDR3 region has 14 residues. Trimming pared 3 bases from V and 7 bases from J, leaving 15 bases between. CDR3 DNA: TGTGCCAGCAGCCACGGTCGGGGATACAGTGAAGCTTTCTTT. Amino acids: CASSHGRGYSEAFF.

The chain carries TRBV19 and TRBJ2-7, with D perhaps being TRBD1 or TRBD2 (5 bases each). The CDR3 sequence is 13 residues long. V gave up 5 bases and J gave up 3 bases, with 11 bases separating them. The germline V gene encodes CDR1 LNHDA and CDR2 SQIVND (reference sequence). CDR3 region: CASSPGPNYEQYF. CDR3 bases: TGTGCCAGTAGTCCGGGGCCCAACTACGAGCAGTACTTC.

The sample holds a few counts of this clone. The genes are TRBV6-6 and TRBJ1-5, with a weak D call TRBD1 (6 bases). The CDR3 totals 15 residues. Germline V gives CDR1 MNHNY, CDR2 SVGAGI (reference sequence). V lost 6 bases, J lost 3 bases, and 15 bases lay in between. The CDR3 bases are TGTGCCAGCAGGGACAGTCGCACCTCCAATCAGCCCCAGCATTTT. Amino acid sequence: CASRDSRTSNQPQHF.

The J gene is TRBJ2-3, the V gene TRBV28; D perhaps matches TRBD1 (6 bases). Per germline, CDR1 MDHEN and CDR2 SYDVKM. The CDR3 has 15 amino acids. Trimming pared 5 bases from V and 4 bases from J, leaving 16 bases between. The CDR3 coding sequence is TGTGCCAGCAGTCCAGTCAGGGGAGTATCAGATACGCAGTATTTT. Amino acids: CASSPVRGVSDTQYF.

The sample holds a few counts of this clone. The J gene is TRBJ1-5, the V gene TRBV6-2 or TRBV6-3; TRBD1 matches 8 bases. CDR3 length equals 15 residues. Germline-derived CDR1 and CDR2 are MNHEY and SVGEGT. V dropped 4 bases and J dropped 7; count of bases not matched to a gene: 9. The CDR3 here is CASSSRTGSGQPQHF. In DNA, the CDR3 is TGTGCCAGCAGTTCTCGGACAGGGTCGGGACAGCCCCAGCATTTT.

J is TRBJ1-1 and V is TRBV30; D gene ambiguous. Trimming stripped 2 bases from V and 10 bases from J, with 11 bases between. From germline, CDR1 is GTSNPN and CDR2 SVGIG (reference sequence). This CDR3 comprises 11 residues. CDR3 coding DNA: TGTGCCTGGAGTATTGGGAAAGGAGCTTTCTTT. It encodes CAWSIGKGAFF. Using reference TRBV30 and TRBJ1-1 for the parts outside the CDR3, the full variable domain is SQTIHQWPATLVQPVGSPLSLECTVEGTSNPNLYWYRQAAGRGLQLLFYSVGIGQISSEVPQNLSASRPQDRQFILSSKKLLLSDSGFYLCAWSIGKGAFFGQGTRLTVV.

The chain is built from TRBV2 and TRBJ1-5; weak D call: TRBD1 (5 bases). The germline gives CDR1 SNHLY, CDR2 FYNNEI. The CDR3 has 15 residues. Trimming left V 5 bases short and J 7 bases short, with 18 bases between. This chain's CDR3 is CASSPDQGPRQPQHF. CDR3 bases: TGTGCCAGCAGTCCGGACCAGGGTCCCAGGCAGCCCCAGCATTTT.

This clone was observed a single time. In DNA form, the CDR3 reads TGTGCCATCAGACTAGCGGGGGACTCCTACAATGAGCAGTTCTTC. It specifies CAIRLAGDSYNEQFF. This chain connects TRBV10-3 to TRBJ2-1; 11 nucleotides align to TRBD2. The germline V gene has CDR1 ENHRY and CDR2 SYGVKD. The length of the CDR3 is 15 residues. V lost 6 bases to trimming and J lost 0 bases; unmatched junction nucleotides: 1.

This clone was recorded a few times. V gene TRBV24-1 combines with J gene TRBJ1-6; 7 bases match TRBD1. CDR1 is KGHDR and CDR2 is SFDVKD in the germline V gene. The CDR3 has 15 amino acids. V trimming: 9 bases; J trimming: 2 bases; junction bases outside the gene matches: 6. The CDR3 sequence: CATDRETAYNSPLHF. CDR3 DNA: TGTGCCACCGACAGGGAAACGGCCTATAATTCACCCCTCCACTTT.

V gene TRBV3-1 (or the pseudogene TRBV3-2) combines with J gene TRBJ2-1, with TRBD1 matching over 10 bases. Per the germline V gene, CDR1 is LGHDT and CDR2 is YNNKEL (reference sequence). The CDR3 spans 15 residues. Losses at the gene ends were 5 bases for V and 6 bases for J; bases not matched to a gene: 7. Written as DNA, the CDR3 is TGTGCCAGCAGCTTTAGACAGGGGGCAGGCAATGAGCAGTTCTTC. The encoded protein is CASSFRQGAGNEQFF.

V usage is TRBV12-5 and J usage is TRBJ2-5; D remains unclear. The V end lost 0 bases, the J end lost 1 base, and 18 bases lay between the germline ends. The CDR3 has 18 amino acids. Germline values: CDR1 LGHNT, CDR2 FRNRAP. The CDR3 bases are TGTGCTAGTGGTTTGGTAGATACGGCTGCCCGCTTCCAAGAGACCCAGTACTTC. Translation gives CASGLVDTAARFQETQYF.

The CDR3 sequence is CASSIDPRQGRNTEAFF. The CDR3 DNA reads TGTGCCAGTAGTATAGACCCCCGACAGGGGAGGAACACTGAAGCTTTCTTT. V gene TRBV19 combines with J gene TRBJ1-1; 8 positions agree with TRBD1. CDR3 length equals 17 residues. Germline-derived CDR1 and CDR2 are LNHDA and SQIVND (reference sequence). V lost 0 bases to trimming and J lost 1 base; unmatched junction nucleotides: 7.

The genes are TRBV19 and TRBJ1-1; D uncertain. CDR3 length: 15 residues. Trimming removed 1 base at V and 5 bases at J, with 14 bases between. The germline V gene encodes CDR1 LNHDA and CDR2 SQIVND (reference sequence). CDR3 region: CASSIVVQMGTEAFF. DNA for the CDR3: TGTGCCAGTAGTATAGTAGTACAAATGGGAACTGAAGCTTTCTTT.